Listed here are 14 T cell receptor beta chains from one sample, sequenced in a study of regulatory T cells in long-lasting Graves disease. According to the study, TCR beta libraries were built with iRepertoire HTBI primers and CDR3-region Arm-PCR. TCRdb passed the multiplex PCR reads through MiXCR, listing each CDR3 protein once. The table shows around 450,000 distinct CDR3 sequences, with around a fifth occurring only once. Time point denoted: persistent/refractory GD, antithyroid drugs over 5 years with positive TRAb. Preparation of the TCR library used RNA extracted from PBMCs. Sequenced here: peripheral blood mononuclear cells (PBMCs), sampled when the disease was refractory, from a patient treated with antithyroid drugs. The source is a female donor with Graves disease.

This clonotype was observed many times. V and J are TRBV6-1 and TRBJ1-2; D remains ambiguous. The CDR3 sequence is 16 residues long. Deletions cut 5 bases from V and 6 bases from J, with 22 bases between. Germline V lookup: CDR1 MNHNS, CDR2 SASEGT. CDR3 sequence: CASSPTPDNDRNGYTF. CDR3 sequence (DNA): TGTGCCAGCAGTCCCACCCCCGACAACGATCGGAATGGCTACACCTTC.

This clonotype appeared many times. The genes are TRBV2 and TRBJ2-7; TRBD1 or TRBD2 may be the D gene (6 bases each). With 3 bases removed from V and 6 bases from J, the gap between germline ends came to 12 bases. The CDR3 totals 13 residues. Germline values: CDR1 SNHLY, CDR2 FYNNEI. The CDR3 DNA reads TGTGCCAGCAGTGACGGGGGCTACTTCGAGCAGTACTTC. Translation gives CASSDGGYFEQYF.

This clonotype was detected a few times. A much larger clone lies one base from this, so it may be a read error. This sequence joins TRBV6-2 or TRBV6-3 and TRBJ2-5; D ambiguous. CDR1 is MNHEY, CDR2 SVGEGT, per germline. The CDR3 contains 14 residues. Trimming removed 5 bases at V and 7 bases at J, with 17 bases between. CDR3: CASSARIRIRTQYF. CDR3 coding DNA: TGTGCCAGCAGTGCGAGGATTCGGATAAGGACCCAGTACTTC.

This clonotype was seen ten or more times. This chain's CDR3 is CASSERRGLEAFF. Here the CDR3 DNA reads TGTGCCAGCAGTGAGCGTCGTGGGTTAGAAGCTTTCTTT. This chain connects TRBV2 to TRBJ1-1; D ambiguous. The germline CDR1 and CDR2 sequences are SNHLY and FYNNEI. This CDR3 has 13 amino acids. V lost 3 bases, J lost 8 bases, and 13 bases lay in between.

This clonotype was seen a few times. CDR3 DNA: TGCAGTGCTAGATTAACCGGGAGGCAAGAGACCCAGTACTTC. It specifies CSARLTGRQETQYF. The chain links TRBV20-1 to TRBJ2-5; 7 bases fit TRBD2. The CDR3 covers 14 residues. Germline V gene sequence: CDR1 DFQATT, CDR2 SNEGSKA (reference sequence). Trimming removed 2 bases from V and 2 bases from J; junction bases left unmatched: 5.

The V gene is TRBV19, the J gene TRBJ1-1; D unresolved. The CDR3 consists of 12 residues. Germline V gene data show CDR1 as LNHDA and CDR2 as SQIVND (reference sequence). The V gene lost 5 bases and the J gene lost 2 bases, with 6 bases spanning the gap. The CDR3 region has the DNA TGTGCCAGTAGTGACTTTAACACTGAAGCTTTCTTT. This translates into CASSDFNTEAFF.

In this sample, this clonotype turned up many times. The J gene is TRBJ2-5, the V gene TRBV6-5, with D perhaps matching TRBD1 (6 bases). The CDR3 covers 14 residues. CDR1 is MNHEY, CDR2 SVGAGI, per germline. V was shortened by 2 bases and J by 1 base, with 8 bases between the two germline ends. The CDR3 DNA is TGTGCCAGCAGTTACCAGGGGCTCCAAGAGACCCAGTACTTC. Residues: CASSYQGLQETQYF.

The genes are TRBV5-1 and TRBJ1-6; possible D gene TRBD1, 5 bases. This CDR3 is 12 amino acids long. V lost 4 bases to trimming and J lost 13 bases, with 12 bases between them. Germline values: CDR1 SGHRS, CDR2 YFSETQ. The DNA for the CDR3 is TGCGCCAGCAGCGGGGGGGGGTCCCCCCTCCACTTT. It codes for CASSGGGSPLHF.

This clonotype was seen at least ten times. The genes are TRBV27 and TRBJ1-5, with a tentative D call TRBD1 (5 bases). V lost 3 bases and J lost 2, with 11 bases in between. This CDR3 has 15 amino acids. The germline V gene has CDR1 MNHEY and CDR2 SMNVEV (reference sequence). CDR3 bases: TGTGCCAGCAGTTTTCAGGGAGGGGGCAATCAGCCCCAGCATTTT. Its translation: CASSFQGGGNQPQHF.

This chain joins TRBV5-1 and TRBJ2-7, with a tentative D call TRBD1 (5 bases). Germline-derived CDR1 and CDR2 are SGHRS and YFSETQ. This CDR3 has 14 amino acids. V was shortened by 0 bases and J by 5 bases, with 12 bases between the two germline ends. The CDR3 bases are TGCGCCAGCAGCTTGGGCCAGGGTTACCACGAGCAGTACTTC. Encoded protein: CASSLGQGYHEQYF.

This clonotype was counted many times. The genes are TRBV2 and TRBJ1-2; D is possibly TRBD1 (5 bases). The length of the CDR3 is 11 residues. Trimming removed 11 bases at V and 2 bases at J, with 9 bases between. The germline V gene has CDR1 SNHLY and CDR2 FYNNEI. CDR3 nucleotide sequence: TGTGCCGGAGGGGCGAACTATGGCTACACCTTC. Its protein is CAGGANYGYTF. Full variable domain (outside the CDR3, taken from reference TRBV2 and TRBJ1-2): EPEVTQTPSHQVTQMGQEVILRCVPISNHLYFYWYRQILGQKVEFLVSFYNNEISEKSEIFDDQFSVERPDGSNFTLKIRSTKLEDSAMYFCAGGANYGYTFGSGTRLTVV.

DNA of the CDR3: TGTGCCAGCAGCTTGGGTGGGGTCCCTAATCAGCCCCAGCATTTT. Encoded protein: CASSLGGVPNQPQHF. The chain recombines TRBV5-6 with TRBJ1-5; D not resolved. The V gene lost 0 bases and the J gene lost 4 bases, with 11 bases spanning the gap. The CDR3 covers 15 residues. Germline V gene sequence: CDR1 SGHDT, CDR2 YYEEEE.

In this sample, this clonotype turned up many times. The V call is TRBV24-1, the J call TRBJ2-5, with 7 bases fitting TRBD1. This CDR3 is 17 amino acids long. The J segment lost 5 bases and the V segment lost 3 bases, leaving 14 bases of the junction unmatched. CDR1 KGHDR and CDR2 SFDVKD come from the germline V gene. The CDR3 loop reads CATSDNLVGRGMETQYF. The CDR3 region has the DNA TGTGCCACCAGTGATAATCTAGTTGGCAGGGGGATGGAGACCCAGTACTTC.

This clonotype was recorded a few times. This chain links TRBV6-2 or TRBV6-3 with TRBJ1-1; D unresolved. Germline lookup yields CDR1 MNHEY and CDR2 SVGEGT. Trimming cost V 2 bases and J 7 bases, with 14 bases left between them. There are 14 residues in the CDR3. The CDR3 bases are TGTGCCAGCAGTTACGGTATTCAAGCCTATGAAGCTTTCTTT. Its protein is CASSYGIQAYEAFF.